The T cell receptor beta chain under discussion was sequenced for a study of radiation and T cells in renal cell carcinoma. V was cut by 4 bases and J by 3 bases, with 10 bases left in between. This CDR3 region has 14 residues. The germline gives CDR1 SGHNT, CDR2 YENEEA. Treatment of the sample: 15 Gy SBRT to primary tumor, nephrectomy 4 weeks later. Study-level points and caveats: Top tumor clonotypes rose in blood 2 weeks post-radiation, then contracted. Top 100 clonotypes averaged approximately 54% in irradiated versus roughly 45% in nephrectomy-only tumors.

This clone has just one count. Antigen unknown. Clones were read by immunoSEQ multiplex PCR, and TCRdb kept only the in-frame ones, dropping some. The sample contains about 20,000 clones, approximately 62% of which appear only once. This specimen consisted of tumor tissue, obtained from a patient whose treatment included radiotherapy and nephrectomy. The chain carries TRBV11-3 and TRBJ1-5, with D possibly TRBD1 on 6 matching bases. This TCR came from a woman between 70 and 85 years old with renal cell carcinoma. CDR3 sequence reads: CASSSTGTNQPQHF. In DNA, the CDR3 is TGTGCCAGCAGCTCCACAGGGACCAATCAGCCCCAGCATTTT. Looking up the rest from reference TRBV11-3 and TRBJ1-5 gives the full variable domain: EAGVVQSPRYKIIEKKQPVAFWCNPISGHNTLYWYLQNLGQGPELLIRYENEEAVDDSQLPKDRFSAERLKGVDSTLKIQPAELGDSAVYLCASSSTGTNQPQHFGDGTRLSIL.